Sequencing of this TCR beta chain was carried out in a study of cytomegalovirus exposure and HLA in healthy donors. Germline V gene lookup returns CDR1 SEHNR and CDR2 FQNEAQ (reference sequence). V was shortened by 1 base and J by 6 bases, with 16 bases between the two germline ends. The CDR3 totals 16 residues. A multiplex PCR was run with 60 Vbeta primers and 13 Jbeta primers. Clones were read by immunoSEQ multiplex PCR, and TCRdb kept only the in-frame ones, dropping some. The sample holds some 180,000 clones, roughly 81% seen once. Concerning this clone: The target antigen is unknown. Distinct nucleotide sequences in the sample also encode this CDR3.

Study-wide points: Equally common other TCR beta chains were less clonally expanded than HLA-associated ones, a later analysis found.

The source of this sequence is a man aged 25-45 years in good health and CMV-seropositive. This chain links TRBV7-9 with TRBJ2-1, with D possibly TRBD2 on 7 matching bases. The specimen was PBMCs. CDR3 residues: CASSLGGRGNRNEQFF. Here the CDR3 DNA reads TGTGCCAGCAGCTTAGGTGGGAGGGGGAATCGCAATGAGCAGTTCTTC.